Shown below are 19 T cell receptor beta chains from a single sample sequenced in a study of vaccination effects on CD4 cells after COVID-19. The antigens of these receptors remain unknown. Assay: immunoSEQ multiplex PCR; the TCRdb copy retains only in-frame clones and omits some. The data hold some 25,000 clones, with about 72% observed a single time. In the ViraFEST assay, antigen-specific CD4+ clonotypes were identified by expansion after peptide-pool stimulation. A roughly 10-day culture period preceded the isolation of CD4+ T cells. Vaccinees lacked prior SARS-CoV-2 infection and tested negative for nucleocapsid antibodies. The sequencing here drew on CD4+ T cells from PBMCs cultured with HCoV-OC43 spike peptides, taken before COVID-19 vaccination. Noted subset: HCoV-OC43 spike overlapping peptide pool stimulation. All receptors derive from a human donor who received a COVID-19 vaccine.

The chain combines TRBV11-3 with TRBJ2-1; D is unresolved. This CDR3 spans 15 amino acids. V was shortened by 1 base and J by 4 bases, with 11 bases between the two germline ends. CDR1 SGHNT and CDR2 YENEEA come from the germline V gene. The CDR3 is CASSLGGIRYNEQFF. CDR3 nucleotides: TGTGCCAGCAGCTTAGGGGGTATAAGGTACAATGAGCAGTTCTTC.

J is TRBJ2-2 and V is TRBV9; the match to TRBD1 covers 8 bases. CDR3 length: 16 residues. Trimming at V came to 0 bases and at J to 5 bases, leaving 6 bases not matched to a gene. CDR1 is SGDLS, CDR2 YYNGEE, per germline. CDR3 sequence: CASSVGSRGLTGELFF. CDR3 sequence (DNA): TGTGCCAGCAGCGTAGGTTCCAGGGGGCTGACCGGGGAGCTGTTTTTT.

This clone showed up just a few times. The rearrangement links TRBV11-3 to TRBJ1-1; D not resolved. This CDR3 is built from 13 residues. V lost 1 base to trimming and J lost 4 bases, with 7 bases between them. Germline values: CDR1 SGHNT, CDR2 YENEEA. The CDR3 region has the DNA TGTGCCAGCAGCTTAGCTTCAAGCACTGAAGCTTTCTTT. Translated: CASSLASSTEAFF.

The V and J genes are TRBV18 and TRBJ1-1; TRBD1 is a possible D gene (5 bases). The V end lost 3 bases, the J end lost 8 bases, and 19 bases lay between the germline ends. CDR1 is KGHSH and CDR2 is LQKENI in the germline V gene. CDR3 length equals 15 residues. DNA of the CDR3: TGTGCCAGCTCACCCCAAAGGCGGGACTTCCAAGAAGCTTTCTTT. The encoded protein is CASSPQRRDFQEAFF.

The V gene is TRBV7-6, the J gene TRBJ1-5; the D is unclear. CDR3 length equals 15 residues. The V end lost 6 bases, the J end lost 2 bases, and 14 bases lay between the germline ends. CDR1 and CDR2 (germline): SGHVS, FNYEAQ. The CDR3 is CASSSLSGRNQPQHF. In DNA form, the CDR3 reads TGTGCCAGCAGTTCCCTTTCGGGTCGCAATCAGCCCCAGCATTTT.

Concerning this clone itself: At one end the junction does not follow the germline gene, possibly because of a read error. The gene calls are TRBV19 and TRBJ1-1; the D is unclear. Germline CDR1 reads LNHDA; CDR2 reads SQIVND (reference sequence). The CDR3 is made up of 14 amino acids. CDR3 sequence reads: CASSIREWRSEAFF. CDR3 nucleotide sequence: TGTGCCAGTAGTATAAGGGAATGGAGATCTGAGGCTTTCTTT.

The chain has TRBV12-3 or TRBV12-4 and TRBJ1-6, with D tentatively TRBD1 (5 bases). The CDR3 totals 13 residues. V lost 10 bases and J 10 bases, leaving 17 bases between the germline ends. CDR3 in amino acids: CATTRDAGSPLHF. CDR3 in DNA: TGTGCCACCACTAGGGACGCGGGCTCACCCCTCCACTTT.

This clone was recorded only once. V gene TRBV7-9 combines with J gene TRBJ1-2; tentative D call: TRBD1 (5 bases). The germline V gene encodes CDR1 SEHNR and CDR2 FQNEAQ (reference sequence). This CDR3 is built from 13 residues. With 8 bases removed from V and 3 bases from J, the gap between germline ends came to 13 bases. This chain's CDR3 is CASGSTGDYGYTF. The DNA of the CDR3 is TGTGCCAGCGGTTCGACGGGGGACTATGGCTACACCTTC. The full variable domain, in which reference TRBV7-9 and TRBJ1-2 provide the parts outside the CDR3, is DTGVSQNPRHKITKRGQNVTFRCDPISEHNRLYWYRQTLGQGPEFLTYFQNEAQLEKSRLLSDRFSAERPKGSFSTLEIQRTEQGDSAMYLCASGSTGDYGYTFGSGTRLTVV.

This clone was seen once. The rearrangement links TRBV5-1 to TRBJ2-5; TRBD2 might be the D (5 bases). Germline CDR1 is SGHRS and CDR2 is YFSETQ. The CDR3 is 13 amino acids. Trimming pared 2 bases from V and 5 bases from J, leaving 10 bases between. CDR3 nucleotides: TGCGCCAGCAGCTTCGTAGCGCCGGAGACCCAGTACTTC. Its protein is CASSFVAPETQYF.

This chain connects TRBV5-4 to TRBJ2-7; 11 positions agree with TRBD2. The CDR3 spans 15 residues. V gave up 1 base and J gave up 6 bases; unmatched junction bases: 6. Germline-derived CDR1 and CDR2 are SGHNT and YYREEE (reference sequence). The CDR3 region has the DNA TGTGCCAGCAGCTTGAATAGCGGGGGGGCAGGCGAGCAGTACTTC. This gives the protein CASSLNSGGAGEQYF.

This chain uses TRBV12-3 or TRBV12-4 with TRBJ1-2; no reliable D call. Deletions cut 6 bases from V and 0 bases from J, with 5 bases between. The CDR3 runs 12 residues. The CDR3: CASSGTNYGYTF. The CDR3 DNA follows: TGTGCCAGCAGCGGAACTAACTATGGCTACACCTTC.

The chain couples TRBV29-1 to TRBJ1-3, with TRBD1 as a possible D gene (5 bases). This CDR3 is built from 13 residues. Germline CDR1 and CDR2: SQVTM and ANQGSEA. V lost 6 bases and J 2 bases, leaving 11 bases between the germline ends. The CDR3 region is CSVGTETGNTIYF. In DNA form, the CDR3 reads TGCAGCGTCGGGACTGAGACTGGAAACACCATATATTTT.

J is TRBJ1-5 and V is TRBV7-9; maybe TRBD1 (6 bases). V dropped 4 bases and J dropped 4 bases, with 14 bases sitting between them. Looked up from germline, CDR1 is SEHNR and CDR2 is FQNEAQ (reference sequence). This CDR3 is built from 15 residues. In nucleotides, the CDR3 is TGTGCCAGCAGCTGGGACGGACAGCCAAATCAGCCCCAGCATTTT. Protein product: CASSWDGQPNQPQHF. The full variable domain, in which reference TRBV7-9 and TRBJ1-5 provide the parts outside the CDR3, is DTGVSQNPRHKITKRGQNVTFRCDPISEHNRLYWYRQTLGQGPEFLTYFQNEAQLEKSRLLSDRFSAERPKGSFSTLEIQRTEQGDSAMYLCASSWDGQPNQPQHFGDGTRLSIL.

The rearrangement uses TRBV11-2 and TRBJ2-3, with 10 positions matching TRBD2. V was pared by 0 bases and J by 1 base, with 13 bases of the junction left unmatched. The germline CDR1 and CDR2 sequences are SGHAT and FQNNGV. This CDR3 spans 20 amino acids. The CDR3 spells CASSLEGGLATLWGTDTQYF. The CDR3 coding sequence is TGTGCCAGCAGCTTAGAGGGGGGACTAGCGACGCTTTGGGGCACAGATACGCAGTATTTT.

The chain couples TRBV12-3 or TRBV12-4 to TRBJ1-6, with D perhaps TRBD1 (5 bases). V lost 7 bases and J 13 bases, leaving 14 bases between the germline ends. The CDR3 is 12 residues long. The chain's CDR3 is CASNLGDAPLHF. As DNA, the CDR3 is TGTGCCAGCAACCTAGGGGATGCCCCCCTCCACTTT.

The V and J genes are TRBV13 and TRBJ1-3; D possibly corresponds to TRBD1 (5 bases). Per germline, CDR1 PRHDT and CDR2 FYEKMQ (reference sequence). Trimming stripped 0 bases from V and 0 bases from J, with 21 bases between. CDR3 length: 20 residues. For the CDR3, the DNA is TGTGCCAGCAGCTTAGGCCCAATTTCCCGGACAACCGGCTCTGGAAACACCATATATTTT. Residues: CASSLGPISRTTGSGNTIYF.

The chain links TRBV27 to TRBJ1-4; D is undetermined. This CDR3 is built from 12 residues. V gave up 4 bases and J gave up 8 bases, with 8 bases separating them. Germline CDR1 MNHEY, CDR2 SMNVEV (reference sequence). In DNA, the CDR3 is TGTGCCAGCAGTTCCACCAGGGAAAAACTGTTTTTT. Encoded protein: CASSSTREKLFF.

The V gene is TRBV2, the J gene TRBJ2-5; 12 nucleotides line up with TRBD1. Trimming took 6 bases from V and 5 from J; bases not matched to a gene: 4. The germline gives CDR1 SNHLY, CDR2 FYNNEI. The CDR3 runs 14 residues. The CDR3 here is CASSRDRGRETQYF. The CDR3 DNA sequence: TGTGCCAGCAGCCGGGACAGGGGGCGGGAGACCCAGTACTTC.

The chain is built from TRBV7-9 and TRBJ2-5; D ambiguous. Trimming stripped 5 bases from V and 2 bases from J, with 9 bases between. This CDR3 is built from 13 residues. Germline V lookup: CDR1 SEHNR, CDR2 FQNEAQ (reference sequence). The CDR3 bases are TGTGCCAGCAGCCTTCCTCCTCAAGAGACCCAGTACTTC. It specifies CASSLPPQETQYF.